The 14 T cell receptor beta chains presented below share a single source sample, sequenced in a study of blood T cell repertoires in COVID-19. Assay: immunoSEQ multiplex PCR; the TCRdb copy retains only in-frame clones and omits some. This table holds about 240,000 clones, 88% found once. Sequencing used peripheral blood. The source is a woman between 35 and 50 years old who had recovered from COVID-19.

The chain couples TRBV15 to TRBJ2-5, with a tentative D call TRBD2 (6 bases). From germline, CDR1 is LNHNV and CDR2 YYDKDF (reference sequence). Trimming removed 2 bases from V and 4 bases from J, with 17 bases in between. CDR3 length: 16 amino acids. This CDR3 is CATSRLPGQGGETQYF. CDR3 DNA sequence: TGTGCCACCAGCAGACTCCCGGGGCAGGGAGGAGAGACCCAGTACTTC. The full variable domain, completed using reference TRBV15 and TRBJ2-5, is DAMVIQNPRYQVTQFGKPVTLSCSQTLNHNVMYWYQQKSSQAPKLLFHYYDKDFNNEADTPDNFQSRRPNTSFCFLDIRSPGLGDTAMYLCATSRLPGQGGETQYFGPGTRLLVL.

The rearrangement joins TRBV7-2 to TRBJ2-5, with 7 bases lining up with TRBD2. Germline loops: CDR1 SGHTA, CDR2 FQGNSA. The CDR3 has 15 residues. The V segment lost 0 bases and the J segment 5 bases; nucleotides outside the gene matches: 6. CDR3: CASSLALGGRETQYF. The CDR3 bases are TGTGCCAGCAGCTTAGCGTTGGGAGGGCGGGAGACCCAGTACTTC.

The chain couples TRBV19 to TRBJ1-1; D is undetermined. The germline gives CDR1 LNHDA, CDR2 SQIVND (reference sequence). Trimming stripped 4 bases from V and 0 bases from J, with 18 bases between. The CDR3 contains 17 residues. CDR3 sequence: CASSTLGAGRVNTEAFF. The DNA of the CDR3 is TGTGCCAGTAGTACCCTGGGTGCCGGGAGGGTGAACACTGAAGCTTTCTTT.

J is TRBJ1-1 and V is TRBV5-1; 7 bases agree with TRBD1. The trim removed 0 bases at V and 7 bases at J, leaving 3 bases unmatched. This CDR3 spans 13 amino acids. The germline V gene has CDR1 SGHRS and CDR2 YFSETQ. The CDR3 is CASSLGGQREAFF. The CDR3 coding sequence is TGCGCCAGCAGCTTGGGGGGACAGCGTGAAGCTTTCTTT.

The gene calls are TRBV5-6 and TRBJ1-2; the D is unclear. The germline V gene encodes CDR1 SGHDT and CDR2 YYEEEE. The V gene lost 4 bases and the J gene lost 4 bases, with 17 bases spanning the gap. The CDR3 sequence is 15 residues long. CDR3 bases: TGTGCCAGCAGCCCAGTCGACATCCCCAGCTATGGCTACACCTTC. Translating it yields CASSPVDIPSYGYTF.

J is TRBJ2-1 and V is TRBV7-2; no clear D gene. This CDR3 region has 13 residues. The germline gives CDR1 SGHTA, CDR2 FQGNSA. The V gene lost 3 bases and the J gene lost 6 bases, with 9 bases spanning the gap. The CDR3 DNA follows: TGTGCCAGCAGCTTGGGCGACATCAATGAGCAGTTCTTC. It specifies CASSLGDINEQFF.

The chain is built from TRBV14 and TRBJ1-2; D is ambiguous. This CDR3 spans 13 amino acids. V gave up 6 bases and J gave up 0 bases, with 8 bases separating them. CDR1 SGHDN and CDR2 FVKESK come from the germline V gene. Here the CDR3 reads CASSAQTNYGYTF. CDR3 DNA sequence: TGTGCCAGCAGTGCCCAGACTAACTATGGCTACACCTTC. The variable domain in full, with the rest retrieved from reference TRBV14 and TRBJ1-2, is EAGVTQFPSHSVIEKGQTVTLRCDPISGHDNLYWYRRVMGKEIKFLLHFVKESKQDESGMPNNRFLAERTGGTYSTLKVQPAELEDSGVYFCASSAQTNYGYTFGSGTRLTVV.

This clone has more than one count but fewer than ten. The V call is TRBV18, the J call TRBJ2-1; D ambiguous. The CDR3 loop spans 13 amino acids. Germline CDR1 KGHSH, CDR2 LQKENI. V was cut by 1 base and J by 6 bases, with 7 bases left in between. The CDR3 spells CASSPRRSNEQFF. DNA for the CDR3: TGTGCCAGCTCACCACGCCGGTCCAATGAGCAGTTCTTC.

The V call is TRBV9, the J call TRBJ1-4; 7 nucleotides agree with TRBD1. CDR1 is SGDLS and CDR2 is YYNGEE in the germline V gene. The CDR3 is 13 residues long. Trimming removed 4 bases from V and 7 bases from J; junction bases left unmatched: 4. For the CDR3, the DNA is TGTGCCAGCAGCCCCAGGACAGGTGAAAAACTGTTTTTT. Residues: CASSPRTGEKLFF.

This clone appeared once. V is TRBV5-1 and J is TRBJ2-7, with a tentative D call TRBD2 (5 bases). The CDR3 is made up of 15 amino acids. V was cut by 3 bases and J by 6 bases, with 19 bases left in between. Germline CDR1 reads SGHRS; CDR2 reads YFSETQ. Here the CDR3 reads CASSSLVGRGSEQYF. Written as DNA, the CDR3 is TGCGCCAGCAGCTCCCTGGTAGGAAGAGGGTCCGAGCAGTACTTC. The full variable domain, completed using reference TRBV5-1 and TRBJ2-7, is KAGVTQTPRYLIKTRGQQVTLSCSPISGHRSVSWYQQTPGQGLQFLFEYFSETQRNKGNFPGRFSGRQFSNSRSEMNVSTLELGDSALYLCASSSLVGRGSEQYFGPGTRLTVT.

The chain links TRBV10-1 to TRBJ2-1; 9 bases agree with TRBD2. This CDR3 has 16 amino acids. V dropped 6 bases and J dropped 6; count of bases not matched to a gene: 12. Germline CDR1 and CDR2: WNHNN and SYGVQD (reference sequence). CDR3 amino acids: CASSIPDGTSLNEQFF. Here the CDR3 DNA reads TGCGCCAGCAGCATCCCCGACGGGACTAGCCTCAATGAGCAGTTCTTC.

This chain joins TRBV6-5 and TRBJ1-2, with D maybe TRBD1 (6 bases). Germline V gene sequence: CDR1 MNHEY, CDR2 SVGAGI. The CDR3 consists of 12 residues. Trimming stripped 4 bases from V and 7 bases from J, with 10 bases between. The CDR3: CASSSADSGYTF. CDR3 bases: TGTGCCAGCAGTTCCGCGGACAGTGGCTACACCTTC.

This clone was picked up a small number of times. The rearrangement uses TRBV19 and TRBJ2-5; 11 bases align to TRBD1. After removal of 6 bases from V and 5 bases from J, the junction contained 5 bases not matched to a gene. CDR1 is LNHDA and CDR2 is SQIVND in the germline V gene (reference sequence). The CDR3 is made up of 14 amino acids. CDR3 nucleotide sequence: TGTGCCAGTAGGGACAGGGGGCGCGGGGAGACCCAGTACTTC. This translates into CASRDRGRGETQYF.

CDR3 sequence reads: CASSLLGQGGDTQYF. CDR3 nucleotides: TGTGCCAGCAGTTTATTGGGCCAGGGGGGTGATACGCAGTATTTT. The chain is built from TRBV27 and TRBJ2-3; a possible D gene is TRBD1 (7 bases). Germline V gene data show CDR1 as MNHEY and CDR2 as SMNVEV (reference sequence). This CDR3 is 15 amino acids long. The V gene lost 1 base and the J gene lost 6 bases, with 14 bases spanning the gap.